The next 32 T cell receptor beta chains were all read from a single sample in a study of cytotoxic CD8 clonotypes in ibrutinib-treated CLL. Measured with immunoSEQ multiplex PCR; TCRdb has only the in-frame clones, and not every one. The sample gives fewer than 90,000 clones, about two thirds of which show up once; around 5.7% is in the top ten. The sequenced sample was PBMCs, obtained after 12 months of ibrutinib treatment. Receptors were obtained from a human donor with chronic lymphocytic leukemia.

This chain uses TRBV4-2 with TRBJ1-1; weak D call: TRBD1 (6 bases). The germline V gene has CDR1 LGHNA and CDR2 YNFKEQ. Between the trimmed V and J ends, which lost 0 bases and 5 bases, there was a span of 19 bases. The CDR3 is 17 residues long. The CDR3 sequence: CASSQDGPAGALTEAFF. The CDR3 coding sequence is TGTGCCAGCAGCCAAGATGGCCCGGCGGGGGCGCTGACTGAAGCTTTCTTT.

The V call is TRBV5-6, the J call TRBJ2-3, with TRBD1 matching over 9 bases. The ends lost 4 bases at V and 4 bases at J; junction bases unmatched: 10. This CDR3 has 16 amino acids. From germline, CDR1 is SGHDT and CDR2 YYEEEE. The CDR3 DNA reads TGTGCCAGCAGCCGGGACAGGGCGGCTAGGCCAGATACGCAGTATTTT. It is translated as CASSRDRAARPDTQYF.

V and J are TRBV7-2 and TRBJ2-7, with D uncertain. Per germline, CDR1 SGHTA and CDR2 FQGNSA. The CDR3 has 13 residues. With 3 bases removed from V and 3 bases from J, the gap between germline ends came to 9 bases. CDR3 loop: CASSFVDGYEQYF. CDR3 sequence (DNA): TGTGCCAGCAGCTTCGTCGATGGCTACGAGCAGTACTTC.

The chain couples TRBV2 to TRBJ2-5; D not resolved. The ends were cut back, 3 bases at V and 5 bases at J, with 10 bases in the middle. The length of the CDR3 is 13 residues. Looked up from germline, CDR1 is SNHLY and CDR2 is FYNNEI. This CDR3 reads CASSDTLQETQYF. CDR3 nucleotide sequence: TGTGCCAGCAGTGACACATTACAGGAGACCCAGTACTTC.

The chain employs TRBV11-3 and TRBJ2-1, with 10 bases matching TRBD2. Germline values: CDR1 SGHNT, CDR2 YENEEA. CDR3 length: 15 residues. The V gene end was trimmed by 5 bases and the J gene end by 5 bases; junction bases not matched to a gene: 6. The DNA for the CDR3 is TGTGCCAGCAGCGCTACTAGCGGGGCAAACAATGAGCAGTTCTTC. Encoded protein: CASSATSGANNEQFF.

The rearrangement links TRBV5-4 to TRBJ1-1; 8 bases map to TRBD1. From germline, CDR1 is SGHNT and CDR2 YYREEE (reference sequence). The CDR3 consists of 15 residues. Trimming cost V 6 bases and J 1 base; bases outside gene matches: 8. CDR3 amino acids: CASIGATGANTEAFF. DNA for the CDR3: TGTGCCAGCATAGGGGCGACAGGGGCGAACACTGAAGCTTTCTTT.

This chain uses TRBV30 with TRBJ2-1, with TRBD2 matching over 9 bases. This CDR3 is built from 16 residues. V trimming: 1 base; J trimming: 2 bases; junction bases outside the gene matches: 6. Looked up from germline, CDR1 is GTSNPN and CDR2 is SVGIG (reference sequence). CDR3 in amino acids: CAWSGGLAPTYNEQFF. In DNA, the CDR3 is TGTGCCTGGAGTGGCGGACTAGCGCCTACCTACAATGAGCAGTTCTTC.

This clone was detected only once. This rearrangement joins TRBV6-1 to TRBJ2-7; 8 positions match TRBD1. With V trimmed by 4 bases and J by 2 bases, 10 bases remained unmatched. This CDR3 comprises 16 residues. Germline V lookup: CDR1 MNHNS, CDR2 SASEGT. The CDR3 DNA follows: TGTGCCAGCAGTGTACCCGGGACAGGAAAAGCCTACGAGCAGTACTTC. This codes for CASSVPGTGKAYEQYF.

The genes are TRBV19 and TRBJ1-2, with a tentative D call TRBD1 (6 bases). This CDR3 contains 15 residues. Per germline, CDR1 LNHDA and CDR2 SQIVND (reference sequence). Deletions cut 4 bases from V and 4 bases from J, with 16 bases between. CDR3 region: CASSRATGMGYGYTF. CDR3 coding DNA: TGTGCCAGTAGTAGGGCCACAGGGATGGGCTATGGCTACACCTTC. Together with reference TRBV19 and TRBJ1-2, the CDR3 gives the full variable domain: DGGITQSPKYLFRKEGQNVTLSCEQNLNHDAMYWYRQDPGQGLRLIYYSQIVNDFQKGDIAEGYSVSREKKESFPLTVTSAQKNPTAFYLCASSRATGMGYGYTFGSGTRLTVV.

There are a few counts of this clone. This chain links TRBV7-9 with TRBJ1-2, with D hard to call. Germline V gene sequence: CDR1 SEHNR, CDR2 FQNEAQ (reference sequence). CDR3 length: 14 amino acids. Trimming shortened V by 6 bases and J by 1 base, and 12 bases separated the two germline ends. This CDR3 reads CASRDGRNNYGYTF. The CDR3 coding sequence is TGTGCCAGCAGGGATGGCAGGAATAACTATGGCTACACCTTC.

The J gene is TRBJ1-2, the V gene TRBV29-1, with D maybe TRBD1 (5 bases). The germline V and J ends were trimmed by 3 bases and 3 bases, with 11 bases remaining between them. This CDR3 contains 13 residues. CDR1 is SQVTM and CDR2 is ANQGSEA in the germline V gene. The CDR3 bases are TGCAGCGTTGATCCGGACACCGACTATGGCTACACCTTC. Translated, it gives CSVDPDTDYGYTF.

The rearrangement links TRBV11-3 to TRBJ2-3; 7 bases line up with TRBD2. V was clipped by 5 bases and J by 3 bases; unmatched bases: 5. Germline lookup yields CDR1 SGHNT and CDR2 YENEEA. The CDR3 totals 14 residues. CDR3 residues: CASSKRSGTDTQYF. The CDR3 DNA follows: TGTGCCAGCAGCAAACGTAGCGGGACAGATACGCAGTATTTT.

This clone showed up just a few times. The chain joins TRBV5-1 to TRBJ2-7; no reliable D call. This CDR3 region has 15 residues. The V end lost 5 bases, the J end lost 6 bases, and 21 bases lay between the germline ends. Germline loops: CDR1 SGHRS, CDR2 YFSETQ. The CDR3 nucleotides are TGCGCCAGCAGTTCATTTTCCGGGCCCCTGGGCGAGCAGTACTTC. Encoded protein: CASSSFSGPLGEQYF.

The chain combines TRBV30 with TRBJ2-7, with a weak D call TRBD1 (6 bases). CDR1 is GTSNPN and CDR2 is SVGIG in the germline V gene (reference sequence). This CDR3 region has 12 residues. Trimming took 2 bases from V and 7 from J, leaving 12 bases between them. The CDR3 DNA is TGTGCCTGGAGTACAGGGTCCGGAGAGCAGTACTTC. Residues: CAWSTGSGEQYF.

The gene calls are TRBV2 and TRBJ2-3, with D unresolved. Trimming pared 2 bases from V and 1 base from J, leaving 7 bases between. The V gene's germline CDR1 is SNHLY and CDR2 FYNNEI. The CDR3 runs to 14 residues. CDR3 nucleotide sequence: TGTGCCAGCAGTGAAATCCGAGGCACAGATACGCAGTATTTT. It encodes CASSEIRGTDTQYF. Full variable domain (missing parts from reference TRBV2 and TRBJ2-3): EPEVTQTPSHQVTQMGQEVILRCVPISNHLYFYWYRQILGQKVEFLVSFYNNEISEKSEIFDDQFSVERPDGSNFTLKIRSTKLEDSAMYFCASSEIRGTDTQYFGPGTRLTVL.

V usage is TRBV6-6 and J usage is TRBJ2-1; the D is unclear. The CDR3 runs 12 residues. CDR1 and CDR2 from the germline V gene are MNHNY and SVGAGI (reference sequence). V shed 4 bases and J shed 4 bases, with 5 bases lying between them. The CDR3 DNA sequence: TGTGCCAGCAGTTTGGGTTACAATGAGCAGTTCTTC. It specifies CASSLGYNEQFF.

This clone has just a few counts. The rearrangement links TRBV14 to TRBJ2-1; 8 bases are shared with TRBD2. This CDR3 region has 15 residues. V was clipped by 4 bases and J by 2 bases; unmatched bases: 4. CDR1 is SGHDN, CDR2 FVKESK, per germline. CDR3 in amino acids: CASSLIGGAYNEQFF. The CDR3 region has the DNA TGTGCCAGCAGCCTCATCGGGGGGGCCTACAATGAGCAGTTCTTC.

This rearrangement joins TRBV5-1 to TRBJ2-2; no clear D. The V and J ends lost 1 base and 2 bases respectively, with 9 bases between them. Germline V gives CDR1 SGHRS, CDR2 YFSETQ. CDR3 length: 15 residues. The CDR3 DNA follows: TGCGCCAGCAGCTTGCGAAACGTAAACACCGGGGAGCTGTTTTTT. It translates to CASSLRNVNTGELFF.

This clone appeared once. The CDR3 spells CAWSEVGHLNSPLHF. In DNA form, the CDR3 reads TGTGCCTGGAGTGAAGTGGGACACTTAAATTCACCCCTCCACTTT. The chain joins TRBV30 to TRBJ1-6; D is possibly TRBD1 (6 bases). The germline V gene encodes CDR1 GTSNPN and CDR2 SVGIG (reference sequence). V was shortened by 1 base and J by 7 bases, with 14 bases between the two germline ends. There are 15 residues in the CDR3.

The chain combines TRBV27 with TRBJ1-5; D is uncertain. The V and J ends lost 6 bases and 5 bases respectively, with 17 bases between them. Germline loops: CDR1 MNHEY, CDR2 SMNVEV (reference sequence). This CDR3 region has 15 residues. CDR3 region: CASRPPRVHHQPQHF. Written as DNA, the CDR3 is TGTGCCAGCAGACCCCCCCGGGTCCACCATCAGCCCCAGCATTTT.

The J gene is TRBJ2-7, the V gene TRBV10-3, with D possibly matching TRBD2 (6 bases). V shed 7 bases and J shed 2 bases, with 15 bases lying between them. The CDR3 spans 14 residues. Germline assignment: CDR1 ENHRY and CDR2 SYGVKD. DNA of the CDR3: TGTGCCATCATGGCCGCGACGGGGGCCTACGAGCAGTACTTC. Protein sequence: CAIMAATGAYEQYF.

This clone was detected only once. The chain joins TRBV4-2 to TRBJ2-3; 10 bases align to TRBD2. V was clipped by 1 base and J by 4 bases; unmatched bases: 5. Germline V gives CDR1 LGHNA, CDR2 YNFKEQ. The CDR3 has 16 residues. DNA for the CDR3: TGTGCCAGCAGCCAAGTCCCAGCGGGGGGGGCAGATACGCAGTATTTT. This encodes CASSQVPAGGADTQYF.

This clone appeared a few times. This chain links TRBV27 with TRBJ1-1; D remains ambiguous. Germline-derived CDR1 and CDR2 are MNHEY and SMNVEV (reference sequence). V was cut by 4 bases and J by 4 bases, with 13 bases left in between. The CDR3 spans 14 residues. CDR3 sequence: CASSSGSFSTEAFF. The CDR3 DNA reads TGTGCCAGCAGTTCCGGCTCTTTTAGCACTGAAGCTTTCTTT.

The CDR3 DNA sequence: TGTGCCAGCTCACCTCTTAGGGGCTACGAGCAGTACTTC. It is translated as CASSPLRGYEQYF. This chain uses TRBV18 with TRBJ2-7; maybe TRBD1 (5 bases). The germline V and J ends were trimmed by 3 bases and 3 bases, with 9 bases remaining between them. CDR3 length equals 13 residues. Germline loops: CDR1 KGHSH, CDR2 LQKENI.

The chain carries TRBV6-1 and TRBJ2-3; the D gene is possibly TRBD1 (6 bases). The CDR3 length is 15 residues. Germline-derived CDR1 and CDR2 are MNHNS and SASEGT. V was shortened by 8 bases and J by 0 bases, with 15 bases between the two germline ends. Here the CDR3 reads CASLGVRGSTDTQYF. DNA of the CDR3: TGTGCCAGCCTTGGGGTAAGGGGGAGCACAGATACGCAGTATTTT.

Here the CDR3 DNA reads TGTGCACGGTATCCCTCTGGGGCCAACGTCCTGACTTTC. It codes for CARYPSGANVLTF. The chain combines TRBV12-2 with TRBJ2-6; the table calls TRBD2, which could not be checked here. TRBV12-2 is assigned pseudogene status. The CDR3 is 13 amino acids.

This chain links TRBV30 with TRBJ1-2, with TRBD1 as a possible D gene (5 bases). This CDR3 contains 14 residues. Deletions cut 2 bases from V and 1 base from J, with 11 bases between. From germline, CDR1 is GTSNPN and CDR2 SVGIG (reference sequence). The CDR3 here is CAWSRGGFNYGYTF. The CDR3 region has the DNA TGTGCCTGGAGTAGGGGAGGCTTTAACTATGGCTACACCTTC.

The V gene is TRBV25-1, the J gene TRBJ1-4, with a weak D call TRBD1 (6 bases). This CDR3 comprises 15 residues. CDR1 and CDR2 from the germline V gene are MGHDK and SYGVNS. Deletions cut 1 base from V and 6 bases from J, with 12 bases between. The CDR3 protein is CASSESGHPYEKLFF. CDR3 bases: TGTGCCAGCAGTGAATCGGGACACCCGTATGAAAAACTGTTTTTT.

The chain links TRBV28 to TRBJ2-3; a possible D gene is TRBD2 (5 bases). Germline lookup yields CDR1 MDHEN and CDR2 SYDVKM. The V end lost 7 bases, the J end lost 6 bases, and 17 bases lay between the germline ends. The CDR3 spans 14 residues. The CDR3 coding sequence is TGTGCCAGCAATAAGAGGGTCCCCCCCGATACGCAGTATTTT. Encoded protein: CASNKRVPPDTQYF.

This chain connects TRBV5-1 to TRBJ1-1; D gene ambiguous. This CDR3 has 16 amino acids. Germline V gives CDR1 SGHRS, CDR2 YFSETQ. V lost 5 bases, J lost 3 bases, and 20 bases lay in between. The CDR3 region has the DNA TGCGCCAGCAGACCAATTGGTGGTCCGAGGGACACTGAAGCTTTCTTT. It translates to CASRPIGGPRDTEAFF.

V usage is TRBV21-1 and J usage is TRBJ2-7. TRBV21-1 is designated a pseudogene. The CDR3 loop spans 13 amino acids. The CDR3 here is CASSKCRGPGPIF. CDR3 bases: TGTGCCAGCAGCAAATGTCGGGGGCCAGGGCCAATTTTC.

The V call is TRBV11-2, the J call TRBJ2-5; 12 bases are shared with TRBD1. The germline gives CDR1 SGHAT, CDR2 FQNNGV. Trimming took 4 bases from V and 4 from J; bases not matched to a gene: 7. The CDR3 totals 16 residues. CDR3 nucleotide sequence: TGTGCCAGCAGCTATACCGGGACAGGGGGCAGAGAGACCCAGTACTTC. As protein: CASSYTGTGGRETQYF.